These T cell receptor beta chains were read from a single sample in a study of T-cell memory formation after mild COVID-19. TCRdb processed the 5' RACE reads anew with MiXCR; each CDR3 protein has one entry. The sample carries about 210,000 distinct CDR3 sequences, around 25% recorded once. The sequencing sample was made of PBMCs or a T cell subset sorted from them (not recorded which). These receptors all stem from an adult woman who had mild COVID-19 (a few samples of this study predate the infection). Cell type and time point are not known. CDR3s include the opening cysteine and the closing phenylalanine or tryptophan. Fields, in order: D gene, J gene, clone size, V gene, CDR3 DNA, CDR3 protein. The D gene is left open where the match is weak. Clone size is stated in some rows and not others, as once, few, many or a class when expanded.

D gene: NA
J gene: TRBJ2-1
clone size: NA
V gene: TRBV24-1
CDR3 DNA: TGTGCCACCAGTGATCGGATCGCCGGCCTAAATGAGCAGTTCTTC
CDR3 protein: CATSDRIAGLNEQFF

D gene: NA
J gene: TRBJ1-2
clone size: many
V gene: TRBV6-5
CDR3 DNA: TGTGCCAGCAGTTACGGAGGCAACGGGCCGATCTATGGCTACACCTTC
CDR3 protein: CASSYGGNGPIYGYTF

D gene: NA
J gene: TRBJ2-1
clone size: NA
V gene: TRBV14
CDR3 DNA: TGTGCCAGCAGCCCCCTGGGGAACGGGATGGGGAATGAGCAGTTCTTC
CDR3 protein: CASSPLGNGMGNEQFF

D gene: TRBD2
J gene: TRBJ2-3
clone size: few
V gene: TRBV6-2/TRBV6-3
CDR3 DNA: TGTGCCAGCAGTTACTCGGACAGCGGGGGGACAGATACGCAGTATTTT
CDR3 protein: CASSYSDSGGTDTQYF

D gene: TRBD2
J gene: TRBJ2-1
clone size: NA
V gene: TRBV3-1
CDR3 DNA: TGTGCCAGCAGCCAAGAGGGGGAGGGAACCTACAATGAGCAGTTCTTC
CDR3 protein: CASSQEGEGTYNEQFF

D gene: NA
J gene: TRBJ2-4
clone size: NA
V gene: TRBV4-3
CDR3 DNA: TGCGCCAGCAGCCAAACAGGGACTGCTCACTCAGCCATTCAGTACTTC
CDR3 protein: CASSQTGTAHSAIQYF

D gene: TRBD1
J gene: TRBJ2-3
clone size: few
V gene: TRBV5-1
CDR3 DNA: TGCGCCAGCAGCTTGGGACAGGGGGCGCCGAAAGATACGCAGTATTTT
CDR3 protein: CASSLGQGAPKDTQYF

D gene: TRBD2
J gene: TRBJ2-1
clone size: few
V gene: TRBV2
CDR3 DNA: TGTGCCAGCAGGTGGGGGACTACCCATAGAGAGCAGTTCTTC
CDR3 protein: CASRWGTTHREQFF

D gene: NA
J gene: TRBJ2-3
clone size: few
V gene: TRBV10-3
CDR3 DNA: TGTGCCATCGAGGAGGGTACGAGCACAGATACGCAGTATTTT
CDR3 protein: CAIEEGTSTDTQYF

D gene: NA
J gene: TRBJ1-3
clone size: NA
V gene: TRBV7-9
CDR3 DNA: TGTGCCAGCAGCTTGACGGTCTCTGGAAACACCATATATTTT
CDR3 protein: CASSLTVSGNTIYF

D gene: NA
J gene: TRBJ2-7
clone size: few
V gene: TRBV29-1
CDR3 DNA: TGCAGCGGAACCCGGGACAACTCCTACGAGCAGTACTTC
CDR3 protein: CSGTRDNSYEQYF

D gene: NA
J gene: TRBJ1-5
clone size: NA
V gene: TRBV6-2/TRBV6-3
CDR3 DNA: TGTGCCAGCAGTTTGCAGAGCAATCAGCCCCAGCATTTT
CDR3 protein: CASSLQSNQPQHF

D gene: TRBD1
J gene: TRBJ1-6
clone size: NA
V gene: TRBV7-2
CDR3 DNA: TGTGCCAGCAGCTACAGGGGACCATATAATTCACCCCTCCACTTT
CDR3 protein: CASSYRGPYNSPLHF

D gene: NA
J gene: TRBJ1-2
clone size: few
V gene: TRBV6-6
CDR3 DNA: TGTGCCAGCAGTGAGAGTAACTATGGCTACACCTTC
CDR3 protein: CASSESNYGYTF

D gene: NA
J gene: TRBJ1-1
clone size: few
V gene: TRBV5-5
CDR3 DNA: TGTGCCAGCAGCGACCAGTACGGAATGAACACTGAAGCTTTCTTT
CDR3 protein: CASSDQYGMNTEAFF

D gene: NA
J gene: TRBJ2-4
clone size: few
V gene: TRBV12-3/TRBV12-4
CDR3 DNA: TGTGCCAGCAGGAGCCAGGTCATTCAGTACTTC
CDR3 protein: CASRSQVIQYF

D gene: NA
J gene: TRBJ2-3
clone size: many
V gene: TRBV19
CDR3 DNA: TGTGCCAGTACTCAACTAGGGACACCGTCAGATACGCAGTATTTT
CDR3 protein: CASTQLGTPSDTQYF

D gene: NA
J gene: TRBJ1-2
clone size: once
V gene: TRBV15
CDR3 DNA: TGTGCCACCAGCCTGATGGGGGCTTCGTCGGGCTACACCTTC
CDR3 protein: CATSLMGASSGYTF

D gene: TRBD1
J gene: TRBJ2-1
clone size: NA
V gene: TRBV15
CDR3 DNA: TGTGCCACCAGCAGAACCGGGACAGGGGGTCGAAATGAGCAGTTCTTC
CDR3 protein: CATSRTGTGGRNEQFF

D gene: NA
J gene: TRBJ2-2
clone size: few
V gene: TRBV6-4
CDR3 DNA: TGTGCCAGCAGTGACTCGAGGGGTTCGAACACCGGGGAGCTGTTTTTT
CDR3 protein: CASSDSRGSNTGELFF

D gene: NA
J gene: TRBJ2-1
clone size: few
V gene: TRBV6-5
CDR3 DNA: TGTGCCAGCAGTTACGACGGGAGCTCCTACAATGAGCAGTTCTTC
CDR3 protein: CASSYDGSSYNEQFF

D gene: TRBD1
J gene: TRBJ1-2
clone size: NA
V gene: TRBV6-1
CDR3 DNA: TGTGCCAGCACCGACAGGGTTCGAAGTGGCTACACCTTC
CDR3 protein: CASTDRVRSGYTF

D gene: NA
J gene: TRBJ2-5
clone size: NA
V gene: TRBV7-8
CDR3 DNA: TGTGCCAGCACAACGCAATCTAGTTTGGGGAGCCATCGCGAGACCCAGTACTTC
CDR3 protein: CASTTQSSLGSHRETQYF

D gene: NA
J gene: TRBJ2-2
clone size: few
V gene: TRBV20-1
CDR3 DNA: TGCAGTGCTCTCCCGACGGCGAGAAACACCGGGGAGCTGTTTTTT
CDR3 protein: CSALPTARNTGELFF

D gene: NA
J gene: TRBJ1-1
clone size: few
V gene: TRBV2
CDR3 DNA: TGTGCCAGCAGTGAGGGGGCAGGTATCGCTGAAGCTTTCTTT
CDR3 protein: CASSEGAGIAEAFF

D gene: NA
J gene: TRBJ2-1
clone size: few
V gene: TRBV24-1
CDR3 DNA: TGTGCCACCAGTGATTCCGGGACGGATATCAATGAGCAGTTCTTC
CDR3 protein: CATSDSGTDINEQFF

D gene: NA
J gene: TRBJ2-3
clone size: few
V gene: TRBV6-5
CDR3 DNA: TGTGCCAGCAGTTACTCGTCTCTAGGCGGACCAGATACGCAGTATTTT
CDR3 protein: CASSYSSLGGPDTQYF

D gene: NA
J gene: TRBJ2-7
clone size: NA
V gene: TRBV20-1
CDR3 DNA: TGCAGTGCTAGAAAAGGGATCTACGAGCAGTACTTC
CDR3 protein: CSARKGIYEQYF

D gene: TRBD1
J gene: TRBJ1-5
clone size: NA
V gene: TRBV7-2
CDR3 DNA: TGTGCCAGCAGCTCCAACAGGGGGGGCAATCAGCCCCAGCATTTT
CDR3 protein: CASSSNRGGNQPQHF

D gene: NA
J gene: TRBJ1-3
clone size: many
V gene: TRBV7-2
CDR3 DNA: TGTGCCAGCAGCACCCGACGCAGCTCTGGAAACACCATATATTTT
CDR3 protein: CASSTRRSSGNTIYF

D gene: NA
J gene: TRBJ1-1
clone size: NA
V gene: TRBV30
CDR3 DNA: TGTGCCTGGAGGGCAGGGATGAACACTGAAGCTTTCTTT
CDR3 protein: CAWRAGMNTEAFF

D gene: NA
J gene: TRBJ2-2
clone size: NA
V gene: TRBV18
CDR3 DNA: TGTGCCAGCTCACCCACTAGCCTGAACACCGGGGAGCTGTTTTTT
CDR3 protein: CASSPTSLNTGELFF

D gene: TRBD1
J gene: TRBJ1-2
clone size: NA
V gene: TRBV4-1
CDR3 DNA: TGCGCCAGCAGTCAACAGGGGACGGGCTATGGCTACACCTTC
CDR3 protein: CASSQQGTGYGYTF

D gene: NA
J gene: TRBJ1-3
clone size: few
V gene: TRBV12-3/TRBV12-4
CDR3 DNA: TGTGCCAGCAGTTTATTTAGAGGGAACTCTGGAAACACCATATATTTT
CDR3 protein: CASSLFRGNSGNTIYF

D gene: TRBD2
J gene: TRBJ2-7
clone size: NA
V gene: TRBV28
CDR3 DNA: TGTGCCAGCAGCGTTACGGGGGGGGTTAGCGAGCAGTACTTC
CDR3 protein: CASSVTGGVSEQYF

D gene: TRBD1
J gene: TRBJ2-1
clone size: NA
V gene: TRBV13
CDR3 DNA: TGTGCCAGCAGCTCCCCCGGTGGGCAGGGGGAGTTCTTC
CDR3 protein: CASSSPGGQGEFF

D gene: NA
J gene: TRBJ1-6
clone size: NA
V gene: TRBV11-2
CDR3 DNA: TGTGCCAGCAGCTTAGGGGGCTCAGGTTCACCCCTCCACTTT
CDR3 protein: CASSLGGSGSPLHF

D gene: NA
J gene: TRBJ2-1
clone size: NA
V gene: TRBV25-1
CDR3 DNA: TGTGCCAGCACACAGGGATTCTCCTACAATGAGCAGTTCTTC
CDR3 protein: CASTQGFSYNEQFF

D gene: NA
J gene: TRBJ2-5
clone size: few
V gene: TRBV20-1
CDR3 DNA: TGCAGTGCTCCCCAGGGCTGGGAGGAGACCCAGTACTTC
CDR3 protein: CSAPQGWEETQYF

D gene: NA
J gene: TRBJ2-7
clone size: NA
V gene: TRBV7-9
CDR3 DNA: TGTGCCAGCAGCTTACATCCCTACGAGCAGTACTTC
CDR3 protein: CASSLHPYEQYF

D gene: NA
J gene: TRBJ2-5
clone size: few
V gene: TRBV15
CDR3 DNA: TGTGCCACCCAGAATATTTTAGAGACCCAGTACTTC
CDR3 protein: CATQNILETQYF

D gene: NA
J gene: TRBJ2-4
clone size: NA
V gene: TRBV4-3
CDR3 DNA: TGCGCCAGCAGCCAAGATTTGGGTTCAACCAAAAACATTCAGTACTTC
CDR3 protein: CASSQDLGSTKNIQYF